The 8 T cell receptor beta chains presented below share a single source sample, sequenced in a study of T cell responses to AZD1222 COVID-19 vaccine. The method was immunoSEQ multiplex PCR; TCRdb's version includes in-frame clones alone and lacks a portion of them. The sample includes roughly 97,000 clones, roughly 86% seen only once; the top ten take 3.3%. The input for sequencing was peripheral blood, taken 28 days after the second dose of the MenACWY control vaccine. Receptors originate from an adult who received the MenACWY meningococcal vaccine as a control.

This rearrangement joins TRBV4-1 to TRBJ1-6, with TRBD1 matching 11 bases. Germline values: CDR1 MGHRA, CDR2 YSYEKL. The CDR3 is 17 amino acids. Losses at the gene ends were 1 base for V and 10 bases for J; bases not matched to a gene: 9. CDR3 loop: CASSQVLGTGGRSPLHF. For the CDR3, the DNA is TGCGCCAGCAGCCAAGTTCTCGGGACAGGGGGAAGATCACCCCTCCACTTT.

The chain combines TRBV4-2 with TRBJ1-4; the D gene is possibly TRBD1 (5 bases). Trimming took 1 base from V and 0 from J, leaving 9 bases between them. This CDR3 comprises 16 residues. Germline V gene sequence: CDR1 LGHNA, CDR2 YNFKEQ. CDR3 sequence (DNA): TGTGCCAGCAGCCAAGTAGGGGTTGCAACTAATGAAAAACTGTTTTTT. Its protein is CASSQVGVATNEKLFF.

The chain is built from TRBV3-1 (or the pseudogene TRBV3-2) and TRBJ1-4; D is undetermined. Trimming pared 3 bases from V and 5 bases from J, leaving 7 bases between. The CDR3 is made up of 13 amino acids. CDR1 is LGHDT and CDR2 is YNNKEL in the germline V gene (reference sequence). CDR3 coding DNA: TGTGCCAGCAGCCATGCCGGGAATGAAAAACTGTTTTTT. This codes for CASSHAGNEKLFF.

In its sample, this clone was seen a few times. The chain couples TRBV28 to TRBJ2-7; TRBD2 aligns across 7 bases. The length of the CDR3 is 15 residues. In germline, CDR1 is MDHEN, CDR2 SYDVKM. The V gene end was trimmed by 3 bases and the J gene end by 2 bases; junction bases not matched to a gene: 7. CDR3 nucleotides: TGTGCCAGCAGTTTCCGACTAGCCTCACCCTACGAGCAGTACTTC. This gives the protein CASSFRLASPYEQYF.

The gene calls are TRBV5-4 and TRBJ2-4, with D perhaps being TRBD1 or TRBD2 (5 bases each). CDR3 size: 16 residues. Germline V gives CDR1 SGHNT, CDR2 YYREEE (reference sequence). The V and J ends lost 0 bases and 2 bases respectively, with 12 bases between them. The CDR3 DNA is TGTGCCAGCAGCTTGGGACAGCCGGGATCCAAAAACATTCAGTACTTC. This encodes CASSLGQPGSKNIQYF.

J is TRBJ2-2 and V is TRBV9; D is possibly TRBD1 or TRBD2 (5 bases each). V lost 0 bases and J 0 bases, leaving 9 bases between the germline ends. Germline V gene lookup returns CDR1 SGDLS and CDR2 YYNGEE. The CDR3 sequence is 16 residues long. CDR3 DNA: TGTGCCAGCAGCGTAGCCGGGACGGCGAACACCGGGGAGCTGTTTTTT. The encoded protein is CASSVAGTANTGELFF.

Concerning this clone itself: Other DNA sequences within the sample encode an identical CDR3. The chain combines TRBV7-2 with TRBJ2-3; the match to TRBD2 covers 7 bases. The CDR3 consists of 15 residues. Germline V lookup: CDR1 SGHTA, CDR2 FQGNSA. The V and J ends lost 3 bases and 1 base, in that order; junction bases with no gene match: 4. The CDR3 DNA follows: TGTGCCAGCAGCTTGAGGCTAGCGGGCACAGATACGCAGTATTTT. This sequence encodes CASSLRLAGTDTQYF.

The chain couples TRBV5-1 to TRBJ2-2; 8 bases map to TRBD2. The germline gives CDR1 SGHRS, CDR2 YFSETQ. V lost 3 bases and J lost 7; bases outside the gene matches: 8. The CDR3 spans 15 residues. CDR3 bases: TGCGCCAGCAGCTCCGCGGGGGGCGAAGGCGGGGAGCTGTTTTTT. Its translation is CASSSAGGEGGELFF.